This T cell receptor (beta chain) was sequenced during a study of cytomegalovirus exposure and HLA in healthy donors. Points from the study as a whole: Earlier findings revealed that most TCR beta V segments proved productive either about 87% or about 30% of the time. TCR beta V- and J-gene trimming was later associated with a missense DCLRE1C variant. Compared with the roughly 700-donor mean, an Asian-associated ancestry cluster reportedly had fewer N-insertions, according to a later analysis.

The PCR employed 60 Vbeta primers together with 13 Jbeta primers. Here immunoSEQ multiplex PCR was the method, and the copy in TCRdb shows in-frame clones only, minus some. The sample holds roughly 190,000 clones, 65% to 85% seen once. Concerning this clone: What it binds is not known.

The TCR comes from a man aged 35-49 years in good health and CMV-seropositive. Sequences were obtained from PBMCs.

The CDR3 DNA follows: TGTGCCAGCAGCCCACCGGGGGGAAGAGGAAGGACTGAAGCTTTCTTT. Its protein product is CASSPPGGRGRTEAFF. The J gene is TRBJ1-1, the V gene TRBV5-4; D possibly corresponds to TRBD1 (5 bases). Trimming took 4 bases from V and 5 from J, leaving 21 bases between them. The CDR3 length is 16 residues. CDR1 and CDR2 from the germline V gene are SGHNT and YYREEE (reference sequence).